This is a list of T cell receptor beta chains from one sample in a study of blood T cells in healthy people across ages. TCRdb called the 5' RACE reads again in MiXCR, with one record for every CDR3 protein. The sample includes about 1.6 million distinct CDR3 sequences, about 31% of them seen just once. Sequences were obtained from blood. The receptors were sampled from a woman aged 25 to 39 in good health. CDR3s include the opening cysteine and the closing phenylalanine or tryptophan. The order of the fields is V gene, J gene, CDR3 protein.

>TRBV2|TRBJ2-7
CASSEGGEQYF
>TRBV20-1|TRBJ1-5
CSARPHDPRPQHF
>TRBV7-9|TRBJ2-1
CASSSGQRTLNEQFF
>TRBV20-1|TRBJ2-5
CSATPGGRDEQYF
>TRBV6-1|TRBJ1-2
CASSESTGGASYGYTF
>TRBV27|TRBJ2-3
CASSFGQGAFDTQYF
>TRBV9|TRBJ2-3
CASSPHSWDTQYF
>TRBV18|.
CASSPTGSGGRETQYF
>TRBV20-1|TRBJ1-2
CSAREQGYGYTF
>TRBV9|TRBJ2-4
CASSPWTGENIQYF
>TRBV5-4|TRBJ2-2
CASSSWSRELFF
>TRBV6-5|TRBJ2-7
CASSSTSGDLYEQYF
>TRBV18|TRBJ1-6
CASSPETGAPLHF
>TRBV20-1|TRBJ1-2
CSARDPERVYYGYTF
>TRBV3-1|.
CASSQALLSGYHEQYF
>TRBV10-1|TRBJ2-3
CASKPSPGQGSTDTQYF
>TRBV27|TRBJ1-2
CASRTGGLTGYTF
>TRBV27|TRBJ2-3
CASSLVSGTSTDTQYF
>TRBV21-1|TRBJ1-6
CASSNQADWFGLHF
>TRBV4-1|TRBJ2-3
CASSREPGLAGSTDTQYF
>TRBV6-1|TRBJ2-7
CASRASRALDSYEQYF
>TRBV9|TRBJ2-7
CASSVGGRVDSYEQYF